The next 10 T cell receptor beta chains were all read from a single sample in a study of blood T cell repertoires in COVID-19. TCRdb keeps only in-frame clones here, not all; method: immunoSEQ multiplex PCR. Here the sample spans a few hundred thousand clones, roughly 90% being singletons. Specimen: PBMCs or T cells enriched from blood (not recorded which). These receptors came from a woman aged 60-70 years who had recovered from COVID-19.

The genes are TRBV5-1 and TRBJ1-1; D unresolved. V was clipped by 1 base and J by 3 bases, with 10 bases between them. Germline V gives CDR1 SGHRS, CDR2 YFSETQ. The CDR3 runs to 14 residues. In DNA form, the CDR3 reads TGCGCCAGCAGCTTGTTGCGGGATTACACTGAAGCTTTCTTT. Its translation: CASSLLRDYTEAFF. Using reference TRBV5-1 and TRBJ1-1 for the parts outside the CDR3, the full variable domain is KAGVTQTPRYLIKTRGQQVTLSCSPISGHRSVSWYQQTPGQGLQFLFEYFSETQRNKGNFPGRFSGRQFSNSRSEMNVSTLELGDSALYLCASSLLRDYTEAFFGQGTRLTVV.

V and J are TRBV5-1 and TRBJ2-3; D is possibly TRBD1 (8 bases). Germline V gene sequence: CDR1 SGHRS, CDR2 YFSETQ. The CDR3 loop spans 17 amino acids. Trimming removed 3 bases from V and 2 bases from J, with 19 bases in between. The CDR3 spells CASSYETGGAATDTQYF. In DNA form, the CDR3 reads TGCGCCAGCAGCTACGAAACAGGGGGGGCTGCCACAGATACGCAGTATTTT.

This clone was recorded only once. The chain couples TRBV6-4 to TRBJ1-1; the D gene is possibly TRBD1 (6 bases). From germline, CDR1 is MRHNA and CDR2 SNTAGT. The CDR3 is 16 residues long. Trimming pared 6 bases from V and 3 bases from J, leaving 20 bases between. The DNA for the CDR3 is TGTGCCAGCAGGGACCTCGGGGGGGCGGAGGACACTGAAGCTTTCTTT. Encoded protein: CASRDLGGAEDTEAFF.

The chain is built from TRBV20-1 and TRBJ2-7; D uncertain. Germline V gives CDR1 DFQATT, CDR2 SNEGSKA (reference sequence). The CDR3 extends over 11 amino acids. With 1 base removed from V and 7 bases from J, the gap between germline ends came to 8 bases. The CDR3 DNA reads TGCAGTGCTAGAGGCTTCGGGGAGCAGTACTTC. It yields the protein CSARGFGEQYF.

The V and J genes are TRBV4-1 and TRBJ2-7; TRBD2 matches 11 bases. The V and J ends lost 3 bases and 2 bases, in that order; junction bases with no gene match: 3. This CDR3 region has 15 residues. Germline lookup yields CDR1 MGHRA and CDR2 YSYEKL. The CDR3: CASSHPTSGAYEQYF. In DNA form, the CDR3 reads TGCGCCAGCAGCCACCCGACTAGCGGGGCCTACGAGCAGTACTTC.

This chain links TRBV6-5 with TRBJ2-1, with D possibly TRBD2 on 5 matching bases. CDR1 MNHEY and CDR2 SVGAGI come from the germline V gene. Trimming shortened V by 0 bases and J by 4 bases, and 7 bases separated the two germline ends. There are 14 residues in the CDR3. The CDR3 DNA reads as TGTGCCAGCAGTTACTCGCGGGTATACAATGAGCAGTTCTTC. As protein: CASSYSRVYNEQFF.

The gene calls are TRBV7-3 and TRBJ2-1; a weak D match, TRBD2 (7 bases). CDR1 is SGHTA and CDR2 is FQGTGA in the germline V gene. V was shortened by 0 bases and J by 8 bases, with 11 bases between the two germline ends. The CDR3 runs to 14 residues. The CDR3 region is CASSLTGAGDEQFF. CDR3 in DNA: TGTGCCAGCAGCTTAACGGGGGCGGGAGATGAGCAGTTCTTC.

The chain combines TRBV10-1 with TRBJ2-2; 10 bases align to TRBD1. Germline trimming cut 8 bases from V and 4 bases from J; bases unmatched to any gene: 4. CDR3 size: 14 residues. From germline, CDR1 is WNHNN and CDR2 SYGVQD (reference sequence). The CDR3 protein is CASSRQGATGELFF. The DNA of the CDR3 is TGCGCCAGCTCGAGACAGGGGGCCACCGGGGAGCTGTTTTTT.

The V call is TRBV28, the J call TRBJ2-7; D unclear. Germline V gene lookup returns CDR1 MDHEN and CDR2 SYDVKM. V shed 2 bases and J shed 4 bases, with 12 bases lying between them. The length of the CDR3 is 14 residues. In DNA form, the CDR3 reads TGTGCCAGCAGTTTACGCCCCATGGAGTACGAGCAGTACTTC. This encodes CASSLRPMEYEQYF.

V is TRBV5-1 and J is TRBJ2-2; 7 nucleotides line up with TRBD2. The CDR3 length is 13 residues. Losses at the gene ends were 3 bases for V and 5 bases for J; bases not matched to a gene: 1. CDR1 SGHRS and CDR2 YFSETQ come from the germline V gene. This CDR3 is CASSSGGTGELFF. CDR3 DNA: TGCGCCAGCAGCTCCGGGGGGACCGGGGAGCTGTTTTTT.